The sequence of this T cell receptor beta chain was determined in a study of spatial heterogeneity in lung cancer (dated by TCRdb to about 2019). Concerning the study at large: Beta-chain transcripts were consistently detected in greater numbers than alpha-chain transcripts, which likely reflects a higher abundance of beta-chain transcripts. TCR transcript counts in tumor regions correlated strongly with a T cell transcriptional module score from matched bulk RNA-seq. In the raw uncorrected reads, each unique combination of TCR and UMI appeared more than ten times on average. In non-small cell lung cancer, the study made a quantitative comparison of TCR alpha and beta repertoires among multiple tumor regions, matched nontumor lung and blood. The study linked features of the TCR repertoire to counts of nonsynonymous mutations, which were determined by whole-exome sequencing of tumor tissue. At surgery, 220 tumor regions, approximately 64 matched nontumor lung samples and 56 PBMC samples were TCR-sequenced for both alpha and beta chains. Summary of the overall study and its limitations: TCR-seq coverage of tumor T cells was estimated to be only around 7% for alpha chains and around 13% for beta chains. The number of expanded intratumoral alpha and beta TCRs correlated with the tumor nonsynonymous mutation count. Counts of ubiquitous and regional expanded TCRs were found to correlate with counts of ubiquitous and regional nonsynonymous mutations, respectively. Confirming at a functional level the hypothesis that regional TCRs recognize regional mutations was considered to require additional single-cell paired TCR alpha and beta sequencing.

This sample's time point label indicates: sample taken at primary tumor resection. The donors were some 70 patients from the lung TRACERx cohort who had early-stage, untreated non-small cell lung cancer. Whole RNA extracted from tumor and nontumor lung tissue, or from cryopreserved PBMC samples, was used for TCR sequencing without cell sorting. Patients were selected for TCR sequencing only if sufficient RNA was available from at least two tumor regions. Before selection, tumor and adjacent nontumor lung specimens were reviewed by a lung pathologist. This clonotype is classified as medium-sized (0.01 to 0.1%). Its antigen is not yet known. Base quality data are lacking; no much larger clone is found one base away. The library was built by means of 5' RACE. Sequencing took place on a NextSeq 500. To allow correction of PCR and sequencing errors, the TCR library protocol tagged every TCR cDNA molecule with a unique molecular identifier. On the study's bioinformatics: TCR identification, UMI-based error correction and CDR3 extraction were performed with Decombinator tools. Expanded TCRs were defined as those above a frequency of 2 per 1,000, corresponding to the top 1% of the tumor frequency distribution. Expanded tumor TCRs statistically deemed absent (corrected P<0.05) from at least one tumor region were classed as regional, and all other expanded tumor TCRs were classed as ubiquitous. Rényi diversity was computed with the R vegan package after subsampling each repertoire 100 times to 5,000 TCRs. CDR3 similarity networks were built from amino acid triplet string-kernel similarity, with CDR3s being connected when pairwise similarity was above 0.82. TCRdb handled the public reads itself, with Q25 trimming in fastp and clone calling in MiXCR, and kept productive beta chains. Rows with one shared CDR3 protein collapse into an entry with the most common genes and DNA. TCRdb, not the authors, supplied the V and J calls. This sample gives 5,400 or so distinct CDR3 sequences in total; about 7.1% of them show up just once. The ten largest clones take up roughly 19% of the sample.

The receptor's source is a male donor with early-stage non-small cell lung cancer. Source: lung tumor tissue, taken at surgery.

The bases are TGTGCCAGCAGCAGAGGCAGCTTGAACACTGAAGCTTTCTTT. This encodes CASSRGSLNTEAFF. The V gene is TRBV4-2 and the J gene is TRBJ1-1; there is no confident call for the D gene. V loses 5 bases, J loses 0 bases, and the germline ends lie 10 bases apart. CDR1 and CDR2, per the germline V gene, are LGHNA and YNFKEQ. The CDR3 holds 14 amino acids from the cysteine to the phenylalanine. Solely the CDR3 DNA is kept, with 42 bases framed from the first base.